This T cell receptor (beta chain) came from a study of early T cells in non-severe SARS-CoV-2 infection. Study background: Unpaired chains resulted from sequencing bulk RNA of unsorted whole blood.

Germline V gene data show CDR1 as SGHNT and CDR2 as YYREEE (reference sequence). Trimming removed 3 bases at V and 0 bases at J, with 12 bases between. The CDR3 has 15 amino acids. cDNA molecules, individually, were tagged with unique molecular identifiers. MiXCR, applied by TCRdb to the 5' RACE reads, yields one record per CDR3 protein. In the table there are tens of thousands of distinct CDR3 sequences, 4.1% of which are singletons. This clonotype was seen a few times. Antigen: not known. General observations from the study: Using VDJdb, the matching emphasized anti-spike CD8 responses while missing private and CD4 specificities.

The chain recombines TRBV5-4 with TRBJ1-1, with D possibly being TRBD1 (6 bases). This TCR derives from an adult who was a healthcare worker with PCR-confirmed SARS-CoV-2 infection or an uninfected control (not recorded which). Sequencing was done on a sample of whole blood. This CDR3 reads CASSSVTGMNTEAFF. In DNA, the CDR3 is TGTGCCAGCAGCTCAGTGACAGGAATGAACACTGAAGCTTTCTTT.